The 14 T cell receptor beta chains presented below share a single source sample, sequenced in a study of cytomegalovirus exposure and HLA in healthy donors. With 60 Vbeta and 13 Jbeta primers, the PCR was carried out. Data came from immunoSEQ multiplex PCR; TCRdb stores just in-frame clones and leaves some out. This sample yields about 130,000 clones, of which 80% to 85% are seen a single time; about 1% belongs to the top ten. The sample was PBMCs. The receptors come from a woman in her twenties or thirties in good health and CMV-seronegative.

This clone has just a few counts. The chain links TRBV10-3 to TRBJ2-2, with 7 bases lining up with TRBD2. Germline values: CDR1 ENHRY, CDR2 SYGVKD. The CDR3 sequence is 15 residues long. V trimming: 2 bases; J trimming: 3 bases; junction bases outside the gene matches: 3. CDR3 sequence: CAISEGLDHTGELFF. CDR3 nucleotides: TGTGCCATCAGTGAGGGACTAGACCACACCGGGGAGCTGTTTTTT.

The chain employs TRBV30 and TRBJ1-4; perhaps TRBD1 as D (5 bases). Looked up from germline, CDR1 is GTSNPN and CDR2 is SVGIG (reference sequence). The V gene lost 1 base and the J gene lost 12 bases, with 15 bases spanning the gap. The CDR3 has 13 residues. For the CDR3, the DNA is TGTGCCTGGAGTGGCACCCTCCCACAGGAACTGTTTTTT. It translates to CAWSGTLPQELFF.

The rearrangement uses TRBV18 and TRBJ1-3; D is ambiguous. The CDR3 runs to 18 residues. The V end was cut by 3 bases, the J end by 2 bases, with 20 bases between. Germline assignment: CDR1 KGHSH and CDR2 LQKENI. As DNA, the CDR3 is TGTGCCAGCTCACCTGGGAGCTCCCCCCCGTCCGCTGGAAACACCATATATTTT. Translating gives CASSPGSSPPSAGNTIYF. The entire variable domain, with the rest obtained from reference TRBV18 and TRBJ1-3, is as follows: NAGVMQNPRHLVRRRGQEARLRCSPMKGHSHVYWYRQLPEEGLKFMVYLQKENIIDESGMPKERFSAEFPKEGPSILRIQQVVRGDSAAYFCASSPGSSPPSAGNTIYFGEGSWLTVV.

The chain employs TRBV18 and TRBJ1-3; perhaps TRBD1 as D (5 bases). Germline V lookup: CDR1 KGHSH, CDR2 LQKENI. V was pared by 5 bases and J by 0 bases, with 26 bases between. This CDR3 has 20 residues. The CDR3 bases are TGTGCCAGCTCATCCTACCAGACAGTACTGCCGAAGAGCTCTGGAAACACCATATATTTT. It encodes CASSSYQTVLPKSSGNTIYF.

The V and J genes are TRBV2 and TRBJ1-1; D unclear. Per germline, CDR1 SNHLY and CDR2 FYNNEI. This CDR3 contains 16 residues. V lost 2 bases, J lost 1 base, and 14 bases lay in between. The CDR3, as DNA: TGTGCCAGCAGTGAAATAGTGGTTCCAAAGAACACTGAAGCTTTCTTT. Its protein product is CASSEIVVPKNTEAFF. Full variable domain (remainder filled in from reference TRBV2 and TRBJ1-1): EPEVTQTPSHQVTQMGQEVILRCVPISNHLYFYWYRQILGQKVEFLVSFYNNEISEKSEIFDDQFSVERPDGSNFTLKIRSTKLEDSAMYFCASSEIVVPKNTEAFFGQGTRLTVV.

The chain is built from TRBV6-5 and TRBJ1-6; perhaps TRBD1 as D (6 bases). Germline assignment: CDR1 MNHEY and CDR2 SVGAGI. This CDR3 spans 14 amino acids. Trimming left V 6 bases short and J 5 bases short, with 11 bases between. The DNA for the CDR3 is TGTGCCAGCAGCACCGGACAGCATAATTCACCCCTCCACTTT. This translates into CASSTGQHNSPLHF.

The chain employs TRBV5-1 and TRBJ2-2, with D perhaps TRBD1 (5 bases). Trimming left V 0 bases short and J 6 bases short, with 9 bases between. Per the germline V gene, CDR1 is SGHRS and CDR2 is YFSETQ. CDR3 length equals 14 residues. In DNA form, the CDR3 reads TGCGCCAGCAGCTTGGACCCAGGGTCCGGGGAGCTGTTTTTT. Protein product: CASSLDPGSGELFF.

The chain carries TRBV27 and TRBJ2-2, with 7 positions matching TRBD2. This CDR3 spans 15 amino acids. V was pared by 3 bases and J by 6 bases, with 7 bases of the junction left unmatched. CDR1 is MNHEY, CDR2 SMNVEV, per germline (reference sequence). CDR3 amino acids: CASSFQGLVAGELFF. The CDR3 coding sequence is TGTGCCAGCAGTTTCCAAGGACTAGTTGCCGGGGAGCTGTTTTTT.

On this clone: This same CDR3 is encoded by further DNA sequences in the sample. The V call is TRBV30, the J call TRBJ1-4; D is ambiguous. In germline, CDR1 is GTSNPN, CDR2 SVGIG (reference sequence). V lost 0 bases and J lost 8, with 7 bases in between. This CDR3 has 12 residues. The DNA for the CDR3 is TGTGCCTGGAGTGTACTCCGGGAAAAACTGTTTTTT. Its translation is CAWSVLREKLFF.

CDR3 protein: CASSLGGAGGLHYEQYF. The DNA for the CDR3 is TGCGCCAGCAGCTTGGGTGGCGCGGGGGGCCTCCACTACGAGCAGTACTTC. The chain carries TRBV5-1 and TRBJ2-7; 8 bases are shared with TRBD2. The ends lost 0 bases at V and 3 bases at J; junction bases unmatched: 11. This CDR3 is 17 amino acids long. Germline CDR1 and CDR2: SGHRS and YFSETQ.

To note about this clone: Its ends do not fully match the called genes, so a read error is possible. This sequence joins TRBV5-1 and TRBJ2-1, with 13 bases fitting TRBD2. The CDR3 totals 15 residues. The V gene's germline CDR1 is SGHRS and CDR2 YFSETQ. Written as DNA, the CDR3 is TGCGCCAGCAGCGTTGGACTAGCGGGAGAAGGTGAGCGGTTCTTC. Amino acids: CASSVGLAGEGERFF.

This clone has a single count. This sequence joins TRBV19 and TRBJ1-3; possibly TRBD1 for D (5 bases). The germline CDR1 and CDR2 sequences are LNHDA and SQIVND (reference sequence). V gave up 3 bases and J gave up 0 bases, with 9 bases separating them. This CDR3 comprises 15 residues. CDR3 protein: CASSINRSSGNTIYF. The CDR3 bases are TGTGCCAGTAGTATCAACAGGAGCTCTGGAAACACCATATATTTT. Full variable domain (rest looked up from reference TRBV19 and TRBJ1-3): DGGITQSPKYLFRKEGQNVTLSCEQNLNHDAMYWYRQDPGQGLRLIYYSQIVNDFQKGDIAEGYSVSREKKESFPLTVTSAQKNPTAFYLCASSINRSSGNTIYFGEGSWLTVV.

This rearrangement joins TRBV27 to TRBJ1-2; maybe TRBD1 (5 bases). CDR3 size: 17 residues. V shed 5 bases and J shed 0 bases, with 19 bases lying between them. Germline V CDR1 and CDR2: MNHEY, SMNVEV (reference sequence). Written as DNA, the CDR3 is TGTGCCAGCAGTCCCCACCACAACAGGAGCCCTAACTATGGCTACACCTTC. This encodes CASSPHHNRSPNYGYTF.

This clone was detected only once. The chain recombines TRBV19 with TRBJ1-1; D unresolved. This CDR3 has 13 amino acids. Trimming removed 0 bases at V and 4 bases at J, with 6 bases between. In germline, CDR1 is LNHDA, CDR2 SQIVND (reference sequence). In DNA, the CDR3 is TGTGCCAGTAGTATAGACTCGGGCACTGAAGCTTTCTTT. Translated, it gives CASSIDSGTEAFF.